This T cell receptor (beta chain) was recorded in a study of T cells in Graves' hyperthyroidism and ophthalmopathy. Overall study findings and caveats: Classification by a 13 V-J model distinguished ophthalmopathy from stable hyperthyroidism.

The investigators amplified TCR beta CDR3 regions from RNA transcripts. TCR CDR3 regions were first amplified by RT-PCR with HTBI primers. TCRdb passed the multiplex PCR reads through MiXCR, listing each CDR3 protein once. The data hold some 300,000 distinct CDR3 sequences, with roughly 19% observed a single time. Subjects with ophthalmopathy showed a Clinical Activity Score no lower than 3, a NOSPECS grade no lower than 4, and a duration shorter than 3 months. The diagnoses drew upon clinical symptoms, serum thyroxine and TRAb, thyroid ultrasound and orbital computed tomography. The authors obtained PBMCs from over 8 ml of fresh peripheral blood. V dropped 0 bases and J dropped 4 bases, with 7 bases sitting between them. In germline, CDR1 is GTSNPN, CDR2 SVGIG (reference sequence). CDR3 length: 12 amino acids. This clonotype was recorded many times. Its antigen is unidentified.

Sequencing was performed on blood. The TCR sequence derives from a middle-aged man with Graves' ophthalmopathy. The chain combines TRBV30 with TRBJ2-7; no clear D gene. CDR3 sequence: CAWSVDRYEQYF. The CDR3 coding sequence is TGTGCCTGGAGTGTAGATCGATACGAGCAGTACTTC.